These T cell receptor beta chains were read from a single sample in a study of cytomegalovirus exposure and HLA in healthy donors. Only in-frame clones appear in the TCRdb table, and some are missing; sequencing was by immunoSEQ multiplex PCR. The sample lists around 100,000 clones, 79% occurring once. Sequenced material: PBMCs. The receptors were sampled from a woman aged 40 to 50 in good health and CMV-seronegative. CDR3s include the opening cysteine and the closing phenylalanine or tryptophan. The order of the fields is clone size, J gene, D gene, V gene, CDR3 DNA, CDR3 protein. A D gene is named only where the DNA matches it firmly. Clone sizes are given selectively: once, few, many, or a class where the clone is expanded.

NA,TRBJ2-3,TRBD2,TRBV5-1,TGCGCCAGCAGCCCTTCGACTAGCGGTGGCACAGATACGCAGTATTTT,CASSPSTSGGTDTQYF
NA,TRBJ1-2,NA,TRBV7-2,TGTGCCAGCAGCCCCGGGGTTGGCTACACCTTC,CASSPGVGYTF
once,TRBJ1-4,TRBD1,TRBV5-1,TGCGCCAGCAGCTCGACAGGGGTAGATGAAAAACTGTTTTTT,CASSSTGVDEKLFF
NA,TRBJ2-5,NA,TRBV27,TGTGCCAGCAGCTCTAGGGGGGGAACCAGGGCCGAGACCCAGTACTTC,CASSSRGGTRAETQYF
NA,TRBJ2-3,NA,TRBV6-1,TGTGCCACCGCGGCAGGGCTTACAGATACGCAGTATTTT,CATAAGLTDTQYF
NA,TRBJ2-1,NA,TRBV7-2,TGTGCCAGCAGCTCCCGGTACAATGAGCAGTTCTTC,CASSSRYNEQFF
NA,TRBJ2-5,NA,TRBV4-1,TGCGCCAGCAGCCAATATCAGACTGGTCAAGAGACCCAGTACTTC,CASSQYQTGQETQYF
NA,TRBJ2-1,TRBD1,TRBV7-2,TGTGCCAGCAGCCTGTGGGGGACAGCTACCTACAATGAGCAGTTCTTC,CASSLWGTATYNEQFF
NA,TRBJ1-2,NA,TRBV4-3,TGCGCCAGCAGCCAAGATAGGAGTGAGGGCGCCAGCTACACCTTC,CASSQDRSEGASYTF
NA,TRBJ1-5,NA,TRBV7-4,TGTGCCAGCAGCCTCACAGATCAGCCCCAGCATTTT,CASSLTDQPQHF
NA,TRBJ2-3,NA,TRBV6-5,TGTGCCAGCAGTTACTCGTACAGGACCACAGATACGCAGTATTTT,CASSYSYRTTDTQYF
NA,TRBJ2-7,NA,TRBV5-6,TGTGCCAGCAGTAGTAGCGGAGTCCCCTACGAGCAGTACTTC,CASSSSGVPYEQYF
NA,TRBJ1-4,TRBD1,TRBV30,TGTGCCTGGAAACAGGGGAGTAGTAATGAAAAACTGTTTTTT,CAWKQGSSNEKLFF
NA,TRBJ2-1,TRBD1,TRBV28,TGTGCCAGCAGGCAGGGACAGGGGGTGGGGAATGAGCAGTTCTTC,CASRQGQGVGNEQFF
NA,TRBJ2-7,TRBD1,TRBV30,TGTGCCTGGAGAAAACAGGGGATCTACGAGCAGTACTTC,CAWRKQGIYEQYF
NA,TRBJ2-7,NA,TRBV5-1,TGCGCCAGCAGCTTGACAGGGTCGAGCTACGAGCAGTACTTC,CASSLTGSSYEQYF
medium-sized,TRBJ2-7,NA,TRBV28,TGTGCCAGCAGTCAACCCCTGGAGCGCCTTGGAGACTACGAGCAGTACTTC,CASSQPLERLGDYEQYF
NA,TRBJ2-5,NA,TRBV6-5,TGTGCCAGCAGTCAAACTGAGCAAGAGACCCAGTACTTC,CASSQTEQETQYF
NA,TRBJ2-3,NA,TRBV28,TGTGCCAGCAGCTCCGACAGACGCACAGATACGCAGTATTTT,CASSSDRRTDTQYF
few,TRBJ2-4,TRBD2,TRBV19,TGTGCCAGTAGTCCTTATGCTAGCGGGAGGGACAAAAACATTCAGTACTTC,CASSPYASGRDKNIQYF
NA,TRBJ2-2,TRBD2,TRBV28,TGTGCCAGCAGCCCCGGACTAGCGGGAGTGTACACCGGGGAGCTGTTTTTT,CASSPGLAGVYTGELFF
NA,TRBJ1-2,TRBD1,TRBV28,TGTGCCAGTCGGATGTGGGACTCAGGGGGTGGCTACACCTTC,CASRMWDSGGGYTF
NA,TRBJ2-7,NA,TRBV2,TGTGCCAGTTCGGGAGCGGGCCGTTCCCTCTACGAGCAGTACTTC,CASSGAGRSLYEQYF
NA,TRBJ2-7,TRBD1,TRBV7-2,TGTGCCAGCAGCTTTGGGACAGGGAGCTACGAGCAGTACTTC,CASSFGTGSYEQYF
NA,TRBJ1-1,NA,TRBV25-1,TGTGCCAGCAGTGATCAGGGAGAGGACAGCCAGAACACTGAAGCTTTCTTT,CASSDQGEDSQNTEAFF
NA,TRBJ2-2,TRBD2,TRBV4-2,TGTGCCAGCAGCCTGATAGCGGGAGAGGGGTTCGGGGAGCTGTTTTTT,CASSLIAGEGFGELFF
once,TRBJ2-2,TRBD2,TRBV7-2,TGTGCCAGCAGCTTAGACCTAGCGGAGAACACCGGGGAGCTGTTTTTT,CASSLDLAENTGELFF
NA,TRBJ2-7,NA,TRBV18,TGTGCCAGCTCACCACCGACAGCATTAACCTACGAGCAGTACTTC,CASSPPTALTYEQYF
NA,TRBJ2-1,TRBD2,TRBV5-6,TGTGCCAGCAGCCAAGGTCTAGCGGGAGGCAGGGATGAGCAGTTCTTC,CASSQGLAGGRDEQFF
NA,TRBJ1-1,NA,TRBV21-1,TGTGCCAGCAGCACAGGAAACCCTGAAGCTTTCTTT,CASSTGNPEAFF
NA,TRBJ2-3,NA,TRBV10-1,TGCGCCAGCAGTGAGTCTATTGAGGATACGCAGTATTTT,CASSESIEDTQYF
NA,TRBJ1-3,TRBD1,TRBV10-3,TGTGCCATCAGGAAGGACAGGGCTGGAAACACCATATATTTT,CAIRKDRAGNTIYF
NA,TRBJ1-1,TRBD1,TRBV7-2,TGTGCCAGCAGCTATGACAGGGGGCTGACTGAAGCTTTCTTT,CASSYDRGLTEAFF
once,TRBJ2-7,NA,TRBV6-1,TGTGCCAGCAGTGATCCCGGGACTCCATCCCGCGAGCAGTACTTC,CASSDPGTPSREQYF
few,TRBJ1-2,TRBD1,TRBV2,TGTGCCAGCAGTGATTATCGGTCAGGGGGCTCACCTCAAGGCTACACCTTC,CASSDYRSGGSPQGYTF
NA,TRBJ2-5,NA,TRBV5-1,TGCGCCAGCAGCCCCTTCGGGCAGGGGAACCAAGAGACCCAGTACTTC,CASSPFGQGNQETQYF
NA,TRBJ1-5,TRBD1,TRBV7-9,TGTGCCAGCAGTCCCGGGACAGACAATCAGCCCCAGCATTTT,CASSPGTDNQPQHF
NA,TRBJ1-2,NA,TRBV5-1,TGCGCCAGCAGCTTGGGTCAAAACTATGGCTACACCTTC,CASSLGQNYGYTF
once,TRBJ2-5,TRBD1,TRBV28,TGTGCCAGCAGTGGTTACAGGGGGCCGGGGGAGACCCAGTACTTC,CASSGYRGPGETQYF
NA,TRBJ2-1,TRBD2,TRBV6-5,TGTGCCAGCAGTCTCCCGGGGGGGCGCCCGTTCTTC,CASSLPGGRPFF
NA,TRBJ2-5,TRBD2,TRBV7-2,TGTGCCAGCAGCTTGGGCGGGGGAACCGCACGGACCCAGTACTTC,CASSLGGGTARTQYF
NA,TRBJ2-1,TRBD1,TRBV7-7,TGTGCCAGCAGCCGGGACAGGGACAATGAGCAGTTCTTC,CASSRDRDNEQFF
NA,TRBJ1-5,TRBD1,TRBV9,TGTGCCAGCAGCGTATCGGACAGCAGGGGGGCCCAGCATTTT,CASSVSDSRGAQHF
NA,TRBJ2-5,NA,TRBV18,TGTGCCAGCTCACCTGGGACTGACCAAGAGACCCAGTACTTC,CASSPGTDQETQYF
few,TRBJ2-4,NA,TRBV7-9,TGTTCCAGCAGATATTACACCCCTGGACGGATCGGGGACATTCAGTACTTC,CSSRYYTPGRIGDIQYF
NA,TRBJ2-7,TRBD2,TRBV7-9,TGTGCCAGCAGCTTAGCCCCGATGGGGGAGGGCTACGAGCAGTACTTC,CASSLAPMGEGYEQYF